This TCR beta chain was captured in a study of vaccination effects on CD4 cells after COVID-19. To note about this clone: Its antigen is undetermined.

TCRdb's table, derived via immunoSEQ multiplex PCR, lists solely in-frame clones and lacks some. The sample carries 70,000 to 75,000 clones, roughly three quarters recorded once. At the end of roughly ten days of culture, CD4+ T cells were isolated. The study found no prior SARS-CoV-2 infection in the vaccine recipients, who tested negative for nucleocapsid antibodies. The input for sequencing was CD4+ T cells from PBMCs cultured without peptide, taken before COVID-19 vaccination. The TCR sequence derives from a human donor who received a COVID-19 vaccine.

CDR3 coding DNA: TGTGCCAGCAGCGTAGCTGGTATGAACACTGAAGCTTTCTTT. This codes for CASSVAGMNTEAFF. This chain joins TRBV9 and TRBJ1-1; D is unresolved. Germline V CDR1 and CDR2: SGDLS, YYNGEE. This CDR3 contains 14 residues. V was cut by 0 bases and J by 0 bases, with 6 bases left in between.